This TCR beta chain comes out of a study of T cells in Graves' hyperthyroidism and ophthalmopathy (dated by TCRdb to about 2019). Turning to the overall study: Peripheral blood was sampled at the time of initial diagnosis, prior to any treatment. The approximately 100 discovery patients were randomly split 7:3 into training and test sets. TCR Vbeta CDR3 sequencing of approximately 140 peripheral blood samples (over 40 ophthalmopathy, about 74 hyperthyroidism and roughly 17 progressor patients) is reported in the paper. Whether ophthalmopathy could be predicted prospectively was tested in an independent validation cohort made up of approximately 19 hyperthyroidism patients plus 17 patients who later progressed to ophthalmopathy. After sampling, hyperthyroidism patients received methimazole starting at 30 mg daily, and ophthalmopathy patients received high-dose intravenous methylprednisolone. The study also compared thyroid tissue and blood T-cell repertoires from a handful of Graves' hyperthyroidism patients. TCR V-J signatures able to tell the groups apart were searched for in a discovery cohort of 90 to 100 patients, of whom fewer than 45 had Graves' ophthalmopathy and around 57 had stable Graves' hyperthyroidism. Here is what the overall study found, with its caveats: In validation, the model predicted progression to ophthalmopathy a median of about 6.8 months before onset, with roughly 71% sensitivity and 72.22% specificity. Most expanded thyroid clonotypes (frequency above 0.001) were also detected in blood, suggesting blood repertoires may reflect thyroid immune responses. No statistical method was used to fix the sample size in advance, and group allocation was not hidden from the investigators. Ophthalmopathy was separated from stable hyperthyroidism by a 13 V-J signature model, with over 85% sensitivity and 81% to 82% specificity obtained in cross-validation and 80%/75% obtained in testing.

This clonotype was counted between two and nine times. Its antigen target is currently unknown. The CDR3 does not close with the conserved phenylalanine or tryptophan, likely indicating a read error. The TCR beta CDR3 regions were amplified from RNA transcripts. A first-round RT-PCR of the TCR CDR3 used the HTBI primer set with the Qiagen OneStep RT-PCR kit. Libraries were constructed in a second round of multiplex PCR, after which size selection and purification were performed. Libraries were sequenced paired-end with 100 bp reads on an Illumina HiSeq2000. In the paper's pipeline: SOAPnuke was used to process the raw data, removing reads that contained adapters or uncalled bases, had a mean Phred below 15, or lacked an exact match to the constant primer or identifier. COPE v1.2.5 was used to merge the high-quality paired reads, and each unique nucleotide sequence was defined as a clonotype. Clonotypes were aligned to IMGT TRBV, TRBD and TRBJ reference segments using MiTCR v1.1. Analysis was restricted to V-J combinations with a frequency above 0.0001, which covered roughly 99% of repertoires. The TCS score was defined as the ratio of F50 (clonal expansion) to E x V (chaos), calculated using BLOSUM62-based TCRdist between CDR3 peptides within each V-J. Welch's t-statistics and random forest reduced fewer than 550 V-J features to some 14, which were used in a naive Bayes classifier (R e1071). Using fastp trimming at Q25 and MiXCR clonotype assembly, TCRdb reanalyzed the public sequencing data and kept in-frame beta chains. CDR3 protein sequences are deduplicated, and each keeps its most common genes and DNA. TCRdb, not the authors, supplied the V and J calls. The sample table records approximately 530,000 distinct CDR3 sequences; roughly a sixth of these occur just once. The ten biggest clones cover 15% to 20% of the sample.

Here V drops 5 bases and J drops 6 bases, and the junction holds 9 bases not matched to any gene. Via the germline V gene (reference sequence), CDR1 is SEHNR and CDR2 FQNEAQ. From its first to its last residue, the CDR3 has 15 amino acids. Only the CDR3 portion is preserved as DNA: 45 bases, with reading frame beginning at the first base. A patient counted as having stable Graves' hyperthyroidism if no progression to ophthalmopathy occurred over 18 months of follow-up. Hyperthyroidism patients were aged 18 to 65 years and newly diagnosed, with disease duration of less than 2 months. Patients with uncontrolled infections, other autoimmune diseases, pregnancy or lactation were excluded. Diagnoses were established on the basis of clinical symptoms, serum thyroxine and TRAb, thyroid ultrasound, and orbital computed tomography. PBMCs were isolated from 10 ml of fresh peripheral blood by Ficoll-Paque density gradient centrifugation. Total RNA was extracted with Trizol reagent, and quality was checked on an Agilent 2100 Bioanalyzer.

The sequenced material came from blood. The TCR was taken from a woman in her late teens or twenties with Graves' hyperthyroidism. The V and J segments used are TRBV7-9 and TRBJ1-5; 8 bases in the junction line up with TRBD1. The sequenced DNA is TGTGCCAGCAGCATACAGGGGGTCGGCGGTCAGCCCCAGCATTCT. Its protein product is CASSIQGVGGQPQHS.